This T cell receptor (beta chain) came from a study of post-analysis software for immune sequencing data. Carried by the TCR beta cDNA libraries were unique molecular identifiers. TCRdb recomputed calls from the PCR reads with MiXCR, one row per CDR3 protein. The sample has hundreds of thousands of distinct CDR3 sequences, less than 45% seen once. This CDR3 is built from 14 residues. From germline, CDR1 is MNHEY and CDR2 SMNVEV (reference sequence). Trimming removed 6 bases from V and 1 base from J, with 13 bases in between. Study-level results: Patients used about 5 TRBV segments, including TRBV5-6, TRBV5-1 and TRBV20-1, more often than controls.

Turning to this clonotype: Its specificity is unknown.

The receptor's source is a girl aged 5-17 years with multiple sclerosis. Sequenced input: blood. The J gene is TRBJ2-7, the V gene TRBV27, with a possible D match to TRBD1 (6 bases). CDR3 loop: CASRTRGGSYEQYF. DNA of the CDR3: TGTGCCAGCAGAACCAGAGGGGGTTCCTACGAGCAGTACTTC.